Sequencing of this T cell receptor beta chain was carried out in a study of blood T cell repertoires in COVID-19. Study context: Samples of COVID-19 (acute and convalescent) were obtained from the United States, Italy and Spain.

Germline V CDR1 and CDR2: LGHNA, YNFKEQ. This CDR3 is built from 14 residues. V gave up 0 bases and J gave up 5 bases, with 10 bases separating them. Authors' methods: Estimation of nucleated cell counts was performed using reference gene primer amplification. The table came from immunoSEQ multiplex PCR; TCRdb's copy has only in-frame clones and leaves some out. For V, J and clone size, that table is used; D and trimming come from the DNA. Of under 150,000 clones in the sample, approximately 84% were seen once. This clonotype was sampled from a human donor in a cohort sampled during active COVID-19. The chain recombines TRBV4-2 with TRBJ1-1, with no clear D. What was sequenced was peripheral blood. The DNA of the CDR3 is TGTGCCAGCAGCCAAGACAGGCCGGCGACTGAAGCTTTCTTT. As protein: CASSQDRPATEAFF.